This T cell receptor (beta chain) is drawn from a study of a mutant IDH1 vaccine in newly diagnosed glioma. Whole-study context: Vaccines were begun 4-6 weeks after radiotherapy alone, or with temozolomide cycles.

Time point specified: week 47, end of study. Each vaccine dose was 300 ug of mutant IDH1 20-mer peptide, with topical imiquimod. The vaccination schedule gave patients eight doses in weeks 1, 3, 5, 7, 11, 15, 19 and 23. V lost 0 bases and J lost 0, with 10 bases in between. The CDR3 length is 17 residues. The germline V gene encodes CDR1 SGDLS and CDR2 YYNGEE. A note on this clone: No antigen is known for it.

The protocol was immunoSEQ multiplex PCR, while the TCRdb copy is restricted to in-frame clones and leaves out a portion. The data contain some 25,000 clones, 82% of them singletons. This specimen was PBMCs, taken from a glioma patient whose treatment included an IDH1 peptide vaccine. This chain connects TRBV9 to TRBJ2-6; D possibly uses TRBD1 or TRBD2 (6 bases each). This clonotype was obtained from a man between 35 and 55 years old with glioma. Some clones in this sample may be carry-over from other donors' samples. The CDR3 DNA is TGTGCCAGCAGCGTAGGCGGGACAATCTCTGGGGCCAACGTCCTGACTTTC. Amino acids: CASSVGGTISGANVLTF. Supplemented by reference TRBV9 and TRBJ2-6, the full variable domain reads DSGVTQTPKHLITATGQRVTLRCSPRSGDLSVYWYQQSLDQGLQFLIQYYNGEERAKGNILERFSAQQFPDLHSELNLSSLELGDSALYFCASSVGGTISGANVLTFGAGSRLTVL.